These 10 T cell receptor beta chains originate from one sample sequenced in a study of human T cells and chemical hapten exposure. Time point given: patch test 1, 2 weeks after DPC sensitization. Treatment defined: therapeutic diphenylcyclopropenone sensitization with weekly scalp DPC. TCRdb used MiXCR to reprocess the RACE reads, holding one entry per CDR3 protein. This table has 75,000 to 95,000 distinct CDR3 sequences, 10% to 15% appearing once. Sequences were derived from whole blood, sampled in connection with sensitization to the hapten diphenylcyclopropenone (DPC). Source of these receptors: a woman aged 55 to 70 with alopecia areata. Some clones in this sample may be carry-over from other donors' samples.

This clonotype has a handful of counts. The chain is built from TRBV3-1 and TRBJ2-7; 7 positions match TRBD1. Germline lookup yields CDR1 LGHDT and CDR2 YNNKEL (reference sequence). The CDR3 loop spans 17 amino acids. V was clipped by 2 bases and J by 6 bases; unmatched bases: 16. The CDR3 DNA sequence: TGTGCCAGCAGCCAACCCAACCTCGGACAGGCGAGGGGCGAGCAGTACTTC. Its protein is CASSQPNLGQARGEQYF.

The chain employs TRBV11-2 and TRBJ1-1, with D perhaps matching TRBD1 (5 bases). The CDR3 covers 13 residues. Per germline, CDR1 SGHAT and CDR2 FQNNGV. V was clipped by 3 bases and J by 1 base, with 6 bases between them. The CDR3 is CASSFGQNTEAFF. CDR3 sequence (DNA): TGTGCCAGCAGCTTTGGACAGAACACTGAAGCTTTCTTT.

This clonotype was picked up many times. The J gene is TRBJ2-7, the V gene TRBV18, with D maybe TRBD1 (6 bases). Germline assignment: CDR1 KGHSH and CDR2 LQKENI. With 2 bases removed from V and 5 bases from J, the gap between germline ends came to 10 bases. This CDR3 has 13 residues. CDR3 in DNA: TGTGCCAGCTCACCATATCGGGACAACGAGCAGTACTTC. Amino acids: CASSPYRDNEQYF.

This clonotype occurred a few times. V and J are TRBV3-1 and TRBJ2-1; 10 bases map to TRBD1. Unmatched junction bases numbered 5, after V lost 4 bases and J lost 14 bases. The CDR3 is 12 residues long. Germline V gene lookup returns CDR1 LGHDT and CDR2 YNNKEL (reference sequence). The DNA of the CDR3 is TGTGCCAGCAGCCCAAACGGACAGGGGGAGTTCTTC. Amino acid sequence: CASSPNGQGEFF.

The rearrangement links TRBV3-1 to TRBJ1-1, with D uncertain. Trimming took off 1 base at V and 2 bases at J, with 8 bases between the two ends. This CDR3 has 14 amino acids. Germline V lookup: CDR1 LGHDT, CDR2 YNNKEL (reference sequence). CDR3 DNA: TGTGCCAGCAGCCAAGCCGGAACCAACACTGAAGCTTTCTTT. Translated, it gives CASSQAGTNTEAFF.

This clonotype has a single count. The junction departs from the called germline gene at one end, perhaps through a read error. The rearrangement joins TRBV29-1 to TRBJ1-2; D call uncertain. The CDR3 loop spans 11 amino acids. The germline CDR1 and CDR2 sequences are SQVTM and ANQGSEA. In nucleotides, the CDR3 is TGCAGCGTTGCACAGTCCTATGGCTACCCCTTC. Amino acids: CSVAQSYGYPF.

This clonotype was found many times. The chain has TRBV5-1 and TRBJ2-7; D not resolved. CDR1 SGHRS and CDR2 YFSETQ come from the germline V gene. V lost 0 bases and J lost 7, with 11 bases in between. This CDR3 is built from 13 residues. The CDR3 bases are TGCGCCAGCAGCTTGGAGGTCGGGCTGGAGCAGTACTTC. Protein sequence: CASSLEVGLEQYF.

This clonotype was seen ten or more times. The CDR3 sequence is CASSPGQGNTEAFF. The CDR3 DNA sequence: TGTGCCAGCTCACCGGGACAGGGGAACACTGAAGCTTTCTTT. The chain recombines TRBV18 with TRBJ1-1, with 9 bases that match TRBD1. The germline gives CDR1 KGHSH, CDR2 LQKENI. J lost 1 base, V lost 3 bases, and 0 bases had no gene match. The CDR3 contains 14 residues.

V is TRBV20-1 and J is TRBJ2-7; TRBD1 matches 7 bases. CDR1 DFQATT and CDR2 SNEGSKA come from the germline V gene (reference sequence). V lost 1 base, J lost 4 bases, and 7 bases stayed unmatched. This CDR3 has 14 amino acids. The CDR3 here is CSARASGTDYEQYF. CDR3 sequence (DNA): TGCAGTGCTAGAGCCTCCGGGACAGATTACGAGCAGTACTTC.

This clonotype was counted ten times or more. The chain joins TRBV10-3 to TRBJ2-3; D may correspond to TRBD1 or TRBD2 (5 bases each). V was pared by 3 bases and J by 4 bases, with 11 bases between. The V gene's germline CDR1 is ENHRY and CDR2 SYGVKD. This CDR3 comprises 14 residues. In nucleotides, the CDR3 is TGTGCCATCAGTGACGGGAAAGGGGCAGATACGCAGTATTTT. This codes for CAISDGKGADTQYF.